These 6 T cell receptor beta chains share one sample of origin, sequenced in a study of blood T cells in healthy people across ages. PCR was performed a second time for roughly 7 to 11 cycles using a sample-barcoded 5' primer and a J-beta primer mix. TCRdb re-called the 5' RACE reads through MiXCR, storing one row per CDR3 protein. The data show about 1.6 million distinct CDR3 sequences, almost 35% seen once. Input material: blood. These TCRs come from a woman in her twenties or thirties in good health.

The chain is built from TRBV9 and TRBJ2-3; D gene uncertain. This CDR3 is 13 amino acids long. Looked up from germline, CDR1 is SGDLS and CDR2 is YYNGEE. V shed 3 bases and J shed 5 bases, with 10 bases lying between them. CDR3 sequence (DNA): TGTGCCAGCAGCGCCCAAACCTTAGATACGCAGTATTTT. Protein sequence: CASSAQTLDTQYF.

This clonotype was seen a handful of times. This rearrangement joins TRBV10-3 to TRBJ2-3, with 9 positions matching TRBD1. The CDR3 loop spans 19 amino acids. V lost 6 bases and J lost 1; bases outside the gene matches: 17. Germline loops: CDR1 ENHRY, CDR2 SYGVKD. For the CDR3, the DNA is TGTGCCATCAGGAGGGACAGGGCCTTGAATGGGGGCGGCACAGATACGCAGTATTTT. Amino acids: CAIRRDRALNGGGTDTQYF.

There are many counts of this clonotype. The chain carries TRBV29-1 and TRBJ1-5; unclear D gene. Looked up from germline, CDR1 is SQVTM and CDR2 is ANQGSEA. Trimming left V 0 bases short and J 6 bases short, with 9 bases between. CDR3 length: 13 amino acids. CDR3 residues: CSVEDQDGQPQHF. The CDR3 nucleotides read TGCAGCGTTGAAGACCAGGACGGTCAGCCCCAGCATTTT.

The chain uses TRBV7-6 and TRBJ2-1, with D perhaps matching TRBD2 (5 bases). V gave up 5 bases and J gave up 2 bases, with 13 bases separating them. Germline-derived CDR1 and CDR2 are SGHVS and FNYEAQ. CDR3 length: 15 amino acids. The CDR3 region is CASSRTPGTYNEQFF. DNA for the CDR3: TGTGCCAGCAGCCGGACTCCGGGCACCTACAATGAGCAGTTCTTC.

This clonotype was counted a few times. The chain couples TRBV5-1 to TRBJ2-4, with TRBD1 identical over 7 bases. Germline V gene sequence: CDR1 SGHRS, CDR2 YFSETQ. Trimming at V came to 0 bases and at J to 6 bases, leaving 3 bases not matched to a gene. This CDR3 spans 14 amino acids. CDR3 sequence: CASSLEGQTNIQYF. The DNA of the CDR3 is TGCGCCAGCAGCTTGGAGGGACAGACAAACATTCAGTACTTC.

This clonotype was observed at least ten times. The rearrangement uses TRBV29-1 and TRBJ1-6; 8 positions match TRBD1. CDR1 is SQVTM and CDR2 is ANQGSEA in the germline V gene. This CDR3 is 15 amino acids long. The V segment lost 1 base and the J segment 6 bases; nucleotides outside the gene matches: 5. CDR3 in amino acids: CSVEGAGQANSPLHF. CDR3 nucleotides: TGCAGCGTTGAAGGGGCGGGACAGGCTAATTCACCCCTCCACTTT.